The clone carrying this T cell receptor (beta chain) was seen a handful of times. Its antigen is not identified. This entry comes from a study of shared clonotypes between healthy human individuals. General study results and limits: Exclusively blood specimens were collected; tissue repertoires likely differ. It was expected that sequencing depth would affect clonotype sharing among donors.

Participating donors were healthy, HIV-negative adults free of recent acute infections or vaccinations. The germline gives CDR1 SGHRS, CDR2 YFSETQ. Trimming cost V 0 bases and J 3 bases, with 13 bases left between them. The CDR3 contains 16 residues. Sequencing of unsorted PBMC DNA was carried out using ten immunoSEQ deep assay plates. Produced via immunoSEQ multiplex PCR; TCRdb's table is partial and in-frame only. The data hold about 490,000 clones, with 76% observed a single time. This TCR was recovered from a woman aged 40 to 50 in good health. Some clones in this sample may be carry-over from other donors' samples. The V call is TRBV5-1, the J call TRBJ1-3; D is perhaps TRBD1 (5 bases). Sequencing was done on a sample of PBMCs. In nucleotides, the CDR3 is TGCGCCAGCAGCTTGGACGGCAGGGCGGATGGAAACACCATATATTTT. Its protein product is CASSLDGRADGNTIYF.